A selection of T cell receptor beta chains follows, all from one sample in a study of blood T cell repertoires in COVID-19. Generated by immunoSEQ multiplex PCR, the TCRdb table keeps only in-frame clones and is missing some. The data show nearly 350,000 clones, about 90% seen once. Source material: PBMCs or T cells enriched from blood (not recorded which). These receptors all come from a woman between 25 and 40 years old who had recovered from COVID-19. Both conserved end residues are part of each CDR3. A D gene is named only where the DNA matches it firmly. Clone size is stated in some rows and not others, as once, few, many or a class when expanded.

TRBV7-9,.,TRBJ2-7,once,TGTGCCAGCAGCCGCGGTGACTCCTACGAGCAGTACTTC,CASSRGDSYEQYF
TRBV5-1,.,TRBJ1-1,.,TGCGCCAGCAGCCCATACAGGAAACTGAACACTGAAGCTTTCTTT,CASSPYRKLNTEAFF
TRBV28,.,TRBJ2-5,.,TGTGCCAGCAGTTTGGTCGGACAGGGAGGGGAGACCCAGTACTTC,CASSLVGQGGETQYF
TRBV4-2,.,TRBJ2-2,.,TGTGCCAGCAGCCAAGATTCGGGGTCCGGGGAGCTGTTTTTT,CASSQDSGSGELFF
TRBV7-6,.,TRBJ1-1,.,TGTGCCAGCACCCTCTCTTTGGGGGCTAACACTGAAGCTTTCTTT,CASTLSLGANTEAFF
TRBV7-6,TRBD2,TRBJ2-5,.,TGTGCCAGCAGCTTAGCGGGGGGGACGCAAGAGACCCAGTACTTC,CASSLAGGTQETQYF
TRBV2,TRBD1,TRBJ2-1,.,TGTGCCAGCAGTGAAGGAGGACAGGGCTGGTCCTACAATGAGCAGTTCTTC,CASSEGGQGWSYNEQFF
TRBV27,TRBD1,TRBJ2-7,few,TGTGCCAGCAGAGGTACCGCGCCGGACAGGCGGAAAACGGACTACGAGCAGTACTTC,CASRGTAPDRRKTDYEQYF
TRBV19,TRBD1,TRBJ1-1,.,TGTGCCAGTAAAACAGGGGTTATGAACACTGAAGCTTTCTTT,CASKTGVMNTEAFF
TRBV29-1,.,TRBJ2-1,.,TGCAGCGTTGGGAGGCCCAGCACCGGCTCCTACAATGAGCAGTTCTTC,CSVGRPSTGSYNEQFF
TRBV6-5,.,TRBJ1-5,.,TGTGCCAGCACCCGGGGGGCAGGCAATCAGCCCCAGCATTTT,CASTRGAGNQPQHF
TRBV13,TRBD2,TRBJ2-5,.,TGTGCCAGCAGCCTCGGGACTAGCGGGGGGGAGACCCAGTACTTC,CASSLGTSGGETQYF
TRBV28,.,TRBJ2-5,.,TGTGCCAGCAGTTTAACCGACGGAGGAGAAGAGACCCAGTACTTC,CASSLTDGGEETQYF
TRBV27,TRBD1,TRBJ2-7,.,TGTGCCAGCAGTGAGGGACAGGGGCGCGAGCAGTACTTC,CASSEGQGREQYF
TRBV11-2,.,TRBJ1-2,.,TGTGCCAGCAGCTTAGTGGCAGGGTCGGGTGGCTACACCTTC,CASSLVAGSGGYTF
TRBV12-3/TRBV12-4,.,TRBJ1-5,.,TGTGCCAGCAGTTGGTTAGTCAATCAGCCCCAGCATTTT,CASSWLVNQPQHF
TRBV12-3/TRBV12-4,TRBD1,TRBJ1-1,.,TGTGCCAGCAGGGGACAGATTGAAGCTTTCTTT,CASRGQIEAFF
TRBV5-1,TRBD2,TRBJ2-7,once,TGCGCCAGCCTAAAATCCCCGGGACTAGCCTACGAGCAGTACTTC,CASLKSPGLAYEQYF
TRBV19,.,TRBJ2-3,.,TGTGCCAGTAGTAGGAGAAGACAGCCCACAGATACGCAGTATTTT,CASSRRRQPTDTQYF
TRBV4-3,.,TRBJ2-4,.,TGCGCCAGCAGCCAAGATCCCCCAGGGATGTTTTCAGCGTCAGACATTCAGTACTTC,CASSQDPPGMFSASDIQYF
TRBV3-1/TRBV3-2,TRBD2,TRBJ2-2,many,TGTGCCAGCAGCCAAGATAGCAGCGGGGGACCGAACACCGGGGAGCTGTTTTTT,CASSQDSSGGPNTGELFF
TRBV28,TRBD1,TRBJ2-2,.,TGTGCCAGCAGGACGGGACAGGTCAACACCGGGGAGCTGTTTTTT,CASRTGQVNTGELFF
TRBV7-9,TRBD1,TRBJ1-1,.,TGTGCCAGCAGCTCAAGACAGGGGATGGAGGCAGCTTTCTTT,CASSSRQGMEAAFF
TRBV30,.,TRBJ1-1,.,TGTGCCTGGAGGCGGATATCGGCGGCTCCCCCTGAAGCTTTCTTT,CAWRRISAAPPEAFF
TRBV27,TRBD2,TRBJ2-3,.,TGTGCCAGCAGTTTTATAGCGGGGGGGCCGGATACGCAGTATTTT,CASSFIAGGPDTQYF
TRBV6-5,TRBD1,TRBJ1-5,once,TGTGCCAGCAGGTACGACAGGGATCAGCCCCAGCATTTT,CASRYDRDQPQHF
TRBV7-9,TRBD1,TRBJ1-2,few,TGTGCCAGCAGCTTCCAGGGGGATGGTGGCTACACCTTC,CASSFQGDGGYTF
TRBV19,TRBD1,TRBJ1-1,.,TGTGCCAGTACCAAGACAGGGATGAACACTGAAGCTTTCTTT,CASTKTGMNTEAFF
TRBV7-2,.,TRBJ1-5,.,TGTGCCAGCAGCCAAGGTGGGACAAACAATCAGCCCCAGCATTTT,CASSQGGTNNQPQHF
TRBV15,TRBD1,TRBJ1-2,.,TGTGCCACCAGCGGTGGACAGGATGGATACGGCTATGGCTACACCTTC,CATSGGQDGYGYGYTF
TRBV19,.,TRBJ1-5,.,TGTGCCAGTAGATACACGTATGGCAGGAATAGCAATCAGCCCCAGCATTTT,CASRYTYGRNSNQPQHF
TRBV6-5,TRBD2,TRBJ2-3,.,TGTGCCAGCAGACATAGCGGGGGGCTCACAGATACGCAGTATTTT,CASRHSGGLTDTQYF
TRBV7-9,TRBD2,TRBJ2-3,many,TGTGCCAGCAGCCCTAGCGGGGGGTACCTCACAGATACGCAGTATTTT,CASSPSGGYLTDTQYF
TRBV10-1,TRBD1,TRBJ1-5,.,TGCGCCGGGAAGAAAAGGGACAGGGTAAGGATGGGCAATCAGCCCCAGCATTTT,CAGKKRDRVRMGNQPQHF
TRBV7-6,TRBD2,TRBJ2-7,.,TGTGCCAGCAGCCAGACTAGCGGGGGGCCTTTTTACGAGCAGTACTTC,CASSQTSGGPFYEQYF
TRBV27,.,TRBJ2-3,.,TGTGCCAGCAGTTTGACCCCGCGGGTTTCGCAGTATTTT,CASSLTPRVSQYF
TRBV4-1,TRBD1,TRBJ1-5,.,TGCGCCAGCAGCCAACGGTTACAGGGGGCTTATCAGCCCCAGCATTTT,CASSQRLQGAYQPQHF
TRBV5-6,TRBD1,TRBJ2-7,once,TGTGCCAGCAGCTGGGGGACAGCCTACGAGCAGTACTTC,CASSWGTAYEQYF
TRBV28,TRBD2,TRBJ2-1,once,TGTGCCAGCAGTAACAGGGGACTAGCGGCAAGCTACGGGCATGAGCAGTTCTTC,CASSNRGLAASYGHEQFF
TRBV5-1,TRBD1,TRBJ2-7,.,TGCGCCAGCAGCTCCCGGGACAGAGCCTACGAGCAGTACTTC,CASSSRDRAYEQYF
TRBV27,.,TRBJ2-7,.,TGTGCCAGCAGTTTATCATTTGGGGGGTTGGAAGAGTACGAGCAGTACTTC,CASSLSFGGLEEYEQYF
TRBV7-9,TRBD2,TRBJ2-1,.,TGTGCCAGCAGCTTATCCGAGACTAGCGGCAATGAGCAGTTCTTC,CASSLSETSGNEQFF
TRBV7-7,TRBD2,TRBJ2-5,.,TGTGCCAGCAGCTTAGGGCGGGTAGCGGGGGAAGAGACCCAGTACTTC,CASSLGRVAGEETQYF
TRBV7-9,TRBD1,TRBJ1-5,once,TGTGCCAGCAGCCCGACAGGGGGCGGCAATCAGCCCCAGCATTTT,CASSPTGGGNQPQHF
TRBV7-2,.,TRBJ2-7,.,TGTGCCAGCAGCTTGGGAGGGACACGGGAGTACTACGAGCAGTACTTC,CASSLGGTREYYEQYF